This T cell receptor (beta chain) emerged from a study of cytomegalovirus exposure and HLA in healthy donors. Study details: Approximately 180 million T cells yielded approximately 100 million unique TCR beta sequences, as an earlier analysis found.

To note about this clone: Its antigen is undetermined.

Primers for the PCR totalled 60 Vbeta and 13 Jbeta. Produced via immunoSEQ multiplex PCR; TCRdb's table is partial and in-frame only. In the table there are over 150,000 clones, about four fifths of which are singletons. Germline CDR1 LNHDA, CDR2 SQIVND (reference sequence). This CDR3 is 12 amino acids long. Trimming left V 5 bases short and J 5 bases short, with 9 bases between. Findings of the study overall: The classifier reportedly diagnosed cytomegalovirus status with high sensitivity and specificity.

This sequence joins TRBV19 and TRBJ1-2; no definite D call. This TCR came from a boy aged 2 to 10 in good health and CMV-seronegative. The specimen sequenced was PBMCs. The CDR3 nucleotides read TGTGCCAGTAGTGTAGGCGGATATGGCTACACCTTC. Its protein is CASSVGGYGYTF.